This passage covers 24 T cell receptor beta chains from one sample sequenced in a study of blood T cell repertoires in COVID-19. Data came from immunoSEQ multiplex PCR; TCRdb stores just in-frame clones and leaves some out. The table has hundreds of thousands of clones, 88% seen once. The specimen sequenced was PBMCs or T cells enriched from blood (not recorded which). The source is a woman in her twenties or thirties who had recovered from COVID-19.

V is TRBV12-3 or TRBV12-4 and J is TRBJ2-1; no reliable D call. V dropped 6 bases and J dropped 8 bases, with 5 bases sitting between them. The CDR3 is made up of 10 amino acids. CDR3 region: CASSQYEQFF. DNA for the CDR3: TGTGCCAGCAGCCAATATGAGCAGTTCTTC.

The chain couples TRBV9 to TRBJ2-1; 12 bases align to TRBD2. The length of the CDR3 is 17 residues. V shed 4 bases and J 4 bases; nucleotides not matched to a gene: 9. Germline V gene sequence: CDR1 SGDLS, CDR2 YYNGEE. The CDR3 loop is CASSPRTSGNLYNEQFF. For the CDR3, the DNA is TGTGCCAGCAGCCCCCGGACTAGCGGGAACTTATACAATGAGCAGTTCTTC.

The chain joins TRBV7-3 to TRBJ2-5; a possible D gene is TRBD1 (6 bases). Germline V lookup: CDR1 SGHTA, CDR2 FQGTGA. With 3 bases removed from V and 7 bases from J, the gap between germline ends came to 9 bases. The CDR3 consists of 12 residues. CDR3 nucleotides: TGTGCCAGCAGCTTCGCACAGGGGACCCAGTACTTC. It yields the protein CASSFAQGTQYF.

There are many counts of this clone. The V gene is TRBV7-9, the J gene TRBJ1-1; a weak D match, TRBD1 (6 bases). CDR1 SEHNR and CDR2 FQNEAQ come from the germline V gene (reference sequence). The V gene lost 5 bases and the J gene lost 1 base, with 11 bases spanning the gap. This CDR3 region has 14 residues. Written as DNA, the CDR3 is TGTGCCAGCAGCAGGACAGAAGCGAACACTGAAGCTTTCTTT. Its protein is CASSRTEANTEAFF.

The J gene is TRBJ2-5, the V gene TRBV5-1; 12 positions match TRBD1. CDR1 and CDR2 (germline): SGHRS, YFSETQ. The CDR3 is made up of 17 amino acids. Trimming at V came to 3 bases and at J to 5 bases, leaving 11 bases not matched to a gene. CDR3 sequence: CASSSDPGQGARETQYF. As DNA, the CDR3 is TGCGCCAGCAGCTCGGATCCGGGACAGGGGGCACGGGAGACCCAGTACTTC.

This rearrangement joins TRBV6-2 or TRBV6-3 to TRBJ2-1; 7 bases match TRBD2. J lost 7 bases, V lost 5 bases, and 14 bases had no gene match. The CDR3 runs to 16 residues. CDR1 is MNHEY and CDR2 is SVGEGT in the germline V gene. The CDR3 spells CASSRLAIVLINEQFF. For the CDR3, the DNA is TGTGCCAGCAGTCGACTAGCAATCGTTCTGATTAATGAGCAGTTCTTC.

About this clone: The germline gene is not matched at one end of the junction; a read error may be the cause. The V call is TRBV5-1, the J call TRBJ2-7; 9 bases match TRBD2. The length of the CDR3 is 14 residues. The germline V gene encodes CDR1 SGHRS and CDR2 YFSETQ. The chain's CDR3 is CARSLGGGADEQYF. For the CDR3, the DNA is TGCGCCCGCAGCTTGGGCGGGGGGGCCGACGAGCAGTACTTC. Full variable domain (rest looked up from reference TRBV5-1 and TRBJ2-7): KAGVTQTPRYLIKTRGQQVTLSCSPISGHRSVSWYQQTPGQGLQFLFEYFSETQRNKGNFPGRFSGRQFSNSRSEMNVSTLELGDSALYLCARSLGGGADEQYFGPGTRLTVT.

This chain joins TRBV28 and TRBJ1-4; D gene uncertain. V lost 7 bases and J 0 bases, leaving 15 bases between the germline ends. Germline loops: CDR1 MDHEN, CDR2 SYDVKM. CDR3 length: 16 amino acids. CDR3 amino acids: CASTFPRSSTNEKLFF. The CDR3 coding sequence is TGTGCCAGCACCTTCCCGCGTTCTTCAACTAATGAAAAACTGTTTTTT.

This chain links TRBV4-3 with TRBJ2-5; the D is unclear. Trimming left V 0 bases short and J 5 bases short, with 13 bases between. Germline lookup yields CDR1 LGHNA and CDR2 YSLEER. The CDR3 runs 15 residues. The CDR3 DNA follows: TGCGCCAGCAGCCAAGATCGTTGGGTCGGGGAGACCCAGTACTTC. As protein: CASSQDRWVGETQYF.

The chain employs TRBV2 and TRBJ2-5, with D perhaps TRBD1 (6 bases). V was pared by 8 bases and J by 5 bases, with 6 bases between. Germline CDR1 is SNHLY and CDR2 is FYNNEI. CDR3 length: 10 amino acids. The CDR3, as DNA: TGTGCCAGCCAGGGGGAGACCCAGTACTTC. This gives the protein CASQGETQYF.

The count of this clone is one. The CDR3 region has the DNA TGTGCCAGCTCCCCCCCGCCGGGGGGAAATGAGCAGTTCTTC. Translating it yields CASSPPPGGNEQFF. The chain is built from TRBV27 and TRBJ2-1; 7 positions match TRBD2. Unmatched junction bases numbered 11, after V lost 8 bases and J lost 7 bases. Per the germline V gene, CDR1 is MNHEY and CDR2 is SMNVEV (reference sequence). This CDR3 comprises 14 residues.

This chain uses TRBV9 with TRBJ2-7; 7 nucleotides agree with TRBD1. Germline-derived CDR1 and CDR2 are SGDLS and YYNGEE. V was clipped by 1 base and J by 7 bases; unmatched bases: 5. The length of the CDR3 is 13 residues. This CDR3 reads CASSVTGAREQYF. CDR3 sequence (DNA): TGTGCCAGCAGCGTAACAGGGGCTCGGGAGCAGTACTTC.

This chain connects TRBV6-5 to TRBJ1-5; the D gene is possibly TRBD1 (5 bases). Germline V gene data show CDR1 as MNHEY and CDR2 as SVGAGI. Trimming pared 3 bases from V and 3 bases from J, leaving 9 bases between. The CDR3 has 14 residues. The CDR3 region is CASSYSGHNQPQHF. Here the CDR3 DNA reads TGTGCCAGCAGTTATTCAGGGCACAATCAGCCCCAGCATTTT.

The chain couples TRBV5-4 to TRBJ1-1; D not resolved. The CDR3 contains 16 residues. Per the germline V gene, CDR1 is SGHNT and CDR2 is YYREEE (reference sequence). Trimming cost V 1 base and J 4 bases, with 17 bases left between them. CDR3 loop: CASSLYFGQMGTEAFF. For the CDR3, the DNA is TGTGCCAGCAGCTTGTATTTTGGGCAGATGGGCACTGAAGCTTTCTTT.

This sequence joins TRBV6-2 or TRBV6-3 and TRBJ2-1; 9 nucleotides match TRBD2. The V and J ends lost 6 bases and 9 bases, in that order; junction bases with no gene match: 15. Germline V lookup: CDR1 MNHEY, CDR2 SVGEGT. The CDR3 covers 16 residues. CDR3 residues: CASSHTAGGPLGEQFF. CDR3 nucleotide sequence: TGTGCCAGCAGCCATACCGCGGGGGGGCCTCTGGGTGAGCAGTTCTTC.

This clone occurred once. The chain employs TRBV6-5 and TRBJ1-4; D uncertain. In germline, CDR1 is MNHEY, CDR2 SVGAGI. Trimming removed 6 bases at V and 4 bases at J, with 12 bases between. CDR3 length equals 14 residues. As DNA, the CDR3 is TGTGCCAGCAGCAGACGGGTCGGTAATGAAAAACTGTTTTTT. Encoded protein: CASSRRVGNEKLFF.

V is TRBV2 and J is TRBJ1-2, with D maybe TRBD1 (6 bases). The CDR3 sequence is 16 residues long. The germline CDR1 and CDR2 sequences are SNHLY and FYNNEI. Trimming pared 2 bases from V and 6 bases from J, leaving 19 bases between. CDR3: CASSEPSLQGADGYTF. CDR3 coding DNA: TGTGCCAGCAGTGAACCAAGCCTACAGGGAGCAGATGGCTACACCTTC.

This clone has just a few counts. The chain recombines TRBV27 with TRBJ1-2, with 12 bases identical to TRBD1. Germline trimming cut 5 bases from V and 7 bases from J; bases unmatched to any gene: 8. The CDR3 totals 15 residues. Germline lookup yields CDR1 MNHEY and CDR2 SMNVEV (reference sequence). The CDR3, as DNA: TGTGCCAGCAGTCGAGCCGGGACAGGGGGCTTTGGCTACACCTTC. Its translation: CASSRAGTGGFGYTF.

The chain joins TRBV29-1 to TRBJ1-1; no definite D call. The CDR3 sequence is 11 residues long. V dropped 7 bases and J dropped 4 bases, with 10 bases sitting between them. Germline V gene lookup returns CDR1 SQVTM and CDR2 ANQGSEA. CDR3 in amino acids: CSAGSGTEAFF. DNA for the CDR3: TGCAGCGCGGGTTCGGGCACTGAAGCTTTCTTT.

This sequence joins TRBV2 and TRBJ2-1, with TRBD2 as a possible D gene (6 bases). The germline V and J ends were trimmed by 7 bases and 1 base, with 17 bases remaining between them. The germline V gene encodes CDR1 SNHLY and CDR2 FYNNEI. The CDR3 covers 16 residues. DNA for the CDR3: TGTGCCAGCATTACAGTAGGAGGGAGGTCCTACAATGAGCAGTTCTTC. It encodes CASITVGGRSYNEQFF.

The chain employs TRBV28 and TRBJ1-2; 7 bases are a match to TRBD1. CDR1 and CDR2 (germline): MDHEN, SYDVKM. This CDR3 has 14 residues. V lost 6 bases and J lost 3; bases outside the gene matches: 7. DNA for the CDR3: TGTGCCAGCAGCTTGGGCAGGGGGGACTATGGCTACACCTTC. It specifies CASSLGRGDYGYTF.

This chain joins TRBV28 and TRBJ1-5; 12 bases align to TRBD1. V was clipped by 1 base and J by 4 bases; unmatched bases: 11. Germline assignment: CDR1 MDHEN and CDR2 SYDVKM. CDR3 length equals 19 residues. The CDR3 protein is CASSLFTGTGGLGNQPQHF. In DNA form, the CDR3 reads TGTGCCAGCAGTTTATTCACTGGGACAGGGGGCCTGGGGAATCAGCCCCAGCATTTT.

This clone has only a few counts. V is TRBV18 and J is TRBJ1-2; TRBD1 matches at 9 bases. From germline, CDR1 is KGHSH and CDR2 LQKENI. The CDR3 runs 16 residues. The V gene end was trimmed by 0 bases and the J gene end by 0 bases; junction bases not matched to a gene: 2. DNA of the CDR3: TGTGCCAGCTCACCACCGGGGACAGGGACTAACTATGGCTACACCTTC. It is translated as CASSPPGTGTNYGYTF. Combining the CDR3 with reference TRBV18 and TRBJ1-2 gives the whole variable domain NAGVMQNPRHLVRRRGQEARLRCSPMKGHSHVYWYRQLPEEGLKFMVYLQKENIIDESGMPKERFSAEFPKEGPSILRIQQVVRGDSAAYFCASSPPGTGTNYGYTFGSGTRLTVV.

The chain couples TRBV5-5 to TRBJ1-5, with D possibly being TRBD1 (6 bases). The CDR3 runs to 19 residues. The germline V gene has CDR1 SGHKS and CDR2 YYEKEE (reference sequence). Deletions cut 1 base from V and 0 bases from J, with 20 bases between. The CDR3 sequence: CASSLKWGADRNSNQPQHF. CDR3 in DNA: TGTGCCAGCAGCTTGAAGTGGGGAGCGGACAGAAATAGCAATCAGCCCCAGCATTTT.